The 11 T cell receptor beta chains given below trace back to one sample, sequenced in a study of T-cell reconstitution after alpha-beta-depleted transplantation in children (dated by TCRdb to the mid-2010s). The treatment or condition label, read with the paper, signifies: allogeneic hematopoietic cell transplantation with graft depleted of TCRalphabeta T cells and CD19 B cells. Library preparation employed PCR. The sequencer was an Illumina HiSeq 2500. TCR library preparation used molecular barcoding, with unique molecular identifiers applied to normalize quantification of the TCRbeta repertoire. Through fastp at Q25 and MiXCR, TCRdb rebuilt clones from the public reads, retaining in-frame beta chains. Under each unique CDR3 protein, matching rows form one entry showing the most common genes and DNA. For this sample there are 580,000 or so distinct CDR3 sequences; around 23% appear just once. The ten most abundant clones make up 12% to 15% of the sample.

Here the sequenced sample was PBMCs, mostly from graft donor cells, taken 360 days after TCRalphabeta/CD19-depleted stem cell transplant. Receptors originate from a boy younger than two who had a stem cell transplant for acute myeloid leukemia, so the T cells may come from the graft donor.

This chain links TRBV20-1 with TRBJ2-2; possible D gene TRBD1, 7 bases. The CDR3 has 15 residues. Trimming left V 0 bases short and J 5 bases short, with 13 bases between. Germline V gene data show CDR1 as DFQATT and CDR2 as SNEGSKA (reference sequence). The chain's CDR3 is CSARDRAGGTGELFF. In nucleotides, the CDR3 is TGCAGTGCTAGAGATCGGGCAGGGGGGACCGGGGAGCTGTTTTTT.

The count of this clonotype is one. The chain has TRBV20-1 and TRBJ1-2, with a tentative D call TRBD1 (6 bases). The CDR3 length is 13 residues. The V and J ends lost 5 bases and 4 bases respectively, with 14 bases between them. Germline V CDR1 and CDR2: DFQATT, SNEGSKA (reference sequence). The CDR3 loop is CSAEGGRAYGYTF. The CDR3 DNA sequence: TGCAGTGCTGAGGGGGGCAGGGCCTATGGCTACACCTTC.

This clonotype was recorded at least ten times. The V and J genes are TRBV6-5 and TRBJ2-5; 10 bases agree with TRBD1. Germline V gene sequence: CDR1 MNHEY, CDR2 SVGAGI. Germline trimming cut 4 bases from V and 4 bases from J; bases unmatched to any gene: 6. CDR3 size: 15 residues. The CDR3 is CASSSPGQGRETQYF. The DNA for the CDR3 is TGTGCCAGCAGTTCCCCGGGACAGGGGAGAGAGACCCAGTACTTC.

CDR3 DNA sequence: TGTGCCAGCAGCTTCCCCGGGACAGGCTATGGCTACACCTTC. Its protein product is CASSFPGTGYGYTF. The chain uses TRBV7-9 and TRBJ1-2, with 8 bases identical to TRBD1. V gave up 3 bases and J gave up 4 bases; unmatched junction bases: 4. Germline V gene data show CDR1 as SEHNR and CDR2 as FQNEAQ (reference sequence). There are 14 residues in the CDR3.

This clonotype was picked up a small number of times. CDR3 coding DNA: TGTGCCAGCAGCCTCCGGTCGGGCTCTTATGGCTACACCTTC. As protein: CASSLRSGSYGYTF. The rearrangement links TRBV6-1 to TRBJ1-2, with no clear D. V lost 6 bases to trimming and J lost 5 bases, with 16 bases between them. The CDR3 is 14 residues long. Germline V gene lookup returns CDR1 MNHNS and CDR2 SASEGT.

This clonotype has more than one count but fewer than ten. The chain joins TRBV12-3 or TRBV12-4 to TRBJ2-1; TRBD1 matches at 9 bases. The CDR3 is 14 amino acids. J gave up 7 bases and V 7 bases, and 8 bases lay outside the gene matches. The CDR3 loop reads CASNGQGSRNEQFF. CDR3 nucleotide sequence: TGTGCCAGCAATGGACAGGGGAGTCGGAATGAGCAGTTCTTC.

This clonotype turned up a few times. The chain recombines TRBV25-1 with TRBJ2-1, with no clear D. CDR3 length equals 17 residues. V gave up 1 base and J gave up 0 bases, with 13 bases separating them. Looked up from germline, CDR1 is MGHDK and CDR2 is SYGVNS. CDR3 in DNA: TGTGCCAGCAGTGAATTGGCCGGGTACCGCTCCTACAATGAGCAGTTCTTC. Protein sequence: CASSELAGYRSYNEQFF.

This clonotype was recorded a few times. The rearrangement uses TRBV29-1 and TRBJ2-1; D tentatively reads TRBD1 or TRBD2 (5 bases each). The CDR3 loop spans 10 amino acids. The germline CDR1 and CDR2 sequences are SQVTM and ANQGSEA. V gave up 4 bases and J gave up 8 bases, with 6 bases separating them. In DNA, the CDR3 is TGCAGCGTTGGAGGGGATGAGCAGTTCTTC. Translation gives CSVGGDEQFF.

The chain has TRBV2 and TRBJ2-5; D not resolved. The CDR3 has 15 amino acids. Looked up from germline, CDR1 is SNHLY and CDR2 is FYNNEI. Trimming stripped 6 bases from V and 0 bases from J, with 14 bases between. The CDR3: CASSDDSDDQETQYF. Here the CDR3 DNA reads TGTGCCAGCAGCGACGACTCGGATGACCAAGAGACCCAGTACTTC.

This sequence joins TRBV11-2 and TRBJ2-7; 11 bases are shared with TRBD2. Unmatched junction bases numbered 15, after V lost 4 bases and J lost 4 bases. This CDR3 has 18 amino acids. CDR1 is SGHAT, CDR2 FQNNGV, per germline. Written as DNA, the CDR3 is TGTGCCAGCAGCTCCGGAGAATCGGATAGCGGGGGGGTGTACGAGCAGTACGTC. Protein product: CASSSGESDSGGVYEQYV.

This clonotype was seen a few times. The rearrangement joins TRBV9 to TRBJ1-1; D is undetermined. The CDR3 extends over 16 amino acids. Germline assignment: CDR1 SGDLS and CDR2 YYNGEE. V gave up 3 bases and J gave up 6 bases, with 21 bases separating them. The CDR3 protein is CASSAVRGRGSSEAFF. The CDR3 region has the DNA TGTGCCAGCAGCGCTGTTCGAGGGCGCGGGAGCTCTGAAGCTTTCTTT.